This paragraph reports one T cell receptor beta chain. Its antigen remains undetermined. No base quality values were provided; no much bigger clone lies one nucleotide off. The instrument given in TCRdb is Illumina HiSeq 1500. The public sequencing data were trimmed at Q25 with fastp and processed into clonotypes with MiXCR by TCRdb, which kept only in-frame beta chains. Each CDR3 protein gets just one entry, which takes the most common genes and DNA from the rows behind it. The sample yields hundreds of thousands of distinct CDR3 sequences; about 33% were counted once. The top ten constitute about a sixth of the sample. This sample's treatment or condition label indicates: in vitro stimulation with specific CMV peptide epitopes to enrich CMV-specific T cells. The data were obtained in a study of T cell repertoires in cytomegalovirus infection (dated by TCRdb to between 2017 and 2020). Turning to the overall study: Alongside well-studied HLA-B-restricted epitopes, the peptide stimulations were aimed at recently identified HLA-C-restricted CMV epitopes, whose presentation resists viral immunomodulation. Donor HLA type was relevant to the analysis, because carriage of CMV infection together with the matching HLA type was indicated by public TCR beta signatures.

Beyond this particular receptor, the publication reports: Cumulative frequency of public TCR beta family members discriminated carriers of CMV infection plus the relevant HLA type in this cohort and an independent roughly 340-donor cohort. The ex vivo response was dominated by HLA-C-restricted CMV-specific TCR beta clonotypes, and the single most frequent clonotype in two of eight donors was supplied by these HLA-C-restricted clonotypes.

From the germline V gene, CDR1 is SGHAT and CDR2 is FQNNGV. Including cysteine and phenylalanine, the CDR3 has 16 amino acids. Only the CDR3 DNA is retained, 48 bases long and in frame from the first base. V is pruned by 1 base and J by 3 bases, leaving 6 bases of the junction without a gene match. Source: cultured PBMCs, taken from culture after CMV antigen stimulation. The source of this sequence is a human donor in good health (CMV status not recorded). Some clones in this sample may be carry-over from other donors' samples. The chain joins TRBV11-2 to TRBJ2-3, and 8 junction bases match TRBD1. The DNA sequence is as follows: TGTGCCAGCAGCTTAGGAACCAGGGGGCGTACAGATACGCAGTATTTT. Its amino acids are CASSLGTRGRTDTQYF.